Detailed here is one TCR beta chain. Its specific antigen is unknown. Nothing much larger sits one base from this clone, and base qualities are not available. This entry is derived from a study of blood T cell repertoires in COVID-19 (TCRdb year 2020). Background for the entire study: Samples covering the acute and convalescent phases of COVID-19 were provided by collaborators in the United States, Italy and Spain. The prospective study material was composed of cDNA or gDNA derived from T cells, B-cell-depleted T cells, or PBMCs. Subjects who had been exposed to COVID-19, were actively infected with it, or had recovered from it provided the deeply sampled blood TCRbeta repertoires that made up the dataset. A freely available public database, intended as a resource for researchers studying the immune response to SARS-CoV-2, is where the repertoires were released. Samples came from the ongoing ImmuneRACE study (first 160 participants) plus 1,254 subjects from 6 global collaborators. Nearly every sample came with metadata listing a de-identified subject ID, COVID-19 status, age in years and sex. Where HLA class I and class II types were available, the types were taken from metadata supplied by the sample provider, not from assay-based typing.

Enrolling through a virtual design, the prospective study's participants ranged in age from roughly 18 to 95 years and lived across around 25 United States geographic areas. Cohort assignment in the prospective study relied on participant-reported clinical history from a screening survey and a study questionnaire. ImmuneRACE Cohort 3 recovered participants were defined by two consecutive negative NP/OP PCR tests, healthcare professional clearance, or symptom resolution. Mobile phlebotomists in the prospective study collected whole blood, serum and a nasopharyngeal or oropharyngeal swab from every participant. Over a roughly 2-month period, participants in the prospective study had the option of providing additional blood draws and questionnaires. Blood samples from the prospective study were shipped frozen or at room temperature prior to DNA extraction. From the cysteine up to the phenylalanine, the CDR3 has a length of 13 residues. Kept here is only the CDR3 DNA, which spans 39 bases and is read in frame from base 1. V is trimmed back by 6 bases and J by 6 bases, and the junction contains 7 bases that no gene match accounts for.

The immunoSEQ Assay, a bias-controlled multiplex PCR, was used to amplify TCRbeta CDR3 regions from genomic DNA. The original pipeline was this. Within the assay, amplification of reference gene primers was used to estimate how many nucleated cells each sample contained. To quantify the absolute abundance of each unique TCRbeta CDR3 rearrangement, sequence reads were collapsed and filtered. For each sample, productive Simpson clonality was calculated as the square root of Simpson's diversity index over productive rearrangements. TCRdb stores this immuneACCESS table with in-frame sequences only. Part of the clones is absent; in the studies checked, under half of the shortfall reflects unresolved V genes, and no reason is known for the rest. V and J calls plus clone size are reproduced from that table; the DNA served to infer D and trimming. Present in this sample are fewer than 250,000 clones, about 81% of which were seen just once. Together, the top ten hold roughly 3.2% of the sample.

Overall study results and their limits: The quantity of clinical and demographic metadata differed by source and by participant and was supplied without curation.

The sequenced sample was PBMCs or T cells enriched from blood (not recorded which). This clonotype was sampled from a woman aged 30 to 39 who had recovered from COVID-19. The sequence links TRBV12-3 or TRBV12-4 to TRBJ2-7; the junction holds 8 bases that match TRBD1. The bases are TGTGCCAGCAGCTCCATAGGGACAGGCGAGCAGTACTTC. The translation is CASSSIGTGEQYF.